The rows below give T cell receptor beta chains drawn from one sample of a study of T cells after yellow fever vaccination. TCRdb passed the 5' RACE reads through MiXCR, listing each CDR3 protein once. Of under 150,000 distinct CDR3 sequences in the sample, about 8% were seen once. The sequencing used CD4+ T cells sorted from PBMCs, collected 5 days after the yellow fever booster vaccination. These TCRs come from a man aged 30 to 39 who received the YFV17D yellow fever vaccine. CDR3s include the opening cysteine and the closing phenylalanine or tryptophan. D genes are given only for firm matches. Clone size is not always given. Where it is, it says once, few, many or a class for expanded clones.

-,TRBV5-4,14,TRBJ2-7,-,CASSLAGHAIEQYF,TGTGCCAGCAGCTTGGCCGGTCACGCGATCGAGCAGTACTTC
TRBD2,TRBV19,16,TRBJ2-2,many,CASSRLGLAGTGELFF,TGTGCCAGTAGTCGACTAGGACTAGCGGGAACCGGGGAGCTGTTTTTT
TRBD2,TRBV7-7,16,TRBJ2-5,-,CASSLETSGMVETQYF,TGTGCTAGCAGCTTAGAGACTAGCGGGATGGTTGAGACCCAGTACTTC
-,TRBV4-3,13,TRBJ1-4,many,CASSQDLGEKLFF,TGCGCCAGCAGCCAAGATCTTGGTGAAAAACTGTTTTTT
-,TRBV28,10,TRBJ2-1,many,CASSLVEQFF,TGTGCCAGCAGTTTGGTTGAGCAGTTCTTC
-,TRBV2,15,TRBJ1-1,many,CASSDQGPAITEAFF,TGTGCCAGCAGTGATCAGGGGCCCGCGATAACTGAAGCTTTCTTT
-,TRBV5-4,14,TRBJ2-1,few,CASSGVRGDNEQFF,TGTGCCAGCAGCGGGGTCAGGGGGGACAATGAGCAGTTCTTC
TRBD2,TRBV3-1,16,TRBJ2-2,-,CASSQREVTDTGELFF,TGTGCCAGCAGCCAACGGGAGGTTACGGACACCGGGGAGCTGTTTTTT
TRBD2,TRBV19,13,TRBJ2-7,many,CASSLAGGYEQYF,TGTGCCAGTAGTTTAGCGGGAGGCTACGAGCAGTACTTC
-,TRBV20-1,15,TRBJ2-5,many,CSAREDRTNLETQYF,TGCAGTGCTAGAGAGGATCGGACCAACTTAGAGACCCAGTACTTC
TRBD2,TRBV5-1,15,TRBJ2-7,many,CASSFEPGLAGQQYF,TGCGCCAGCAGCTTCGAGCCGGGACTAGCGGGACAACAGTACTTC
TRBD2,TRBV4-3,15,TRBJ2-1,many,CASSRVSGGPYEQFF,TGCGCCAGCAGCCGTGTGTCGGGAGGGCCTTATGAGCAGTTCTTC
TRBD1,TRBV7-2,22,TRBJ2-1,many,CASSLVRGGTGPGAGSHNEQFF,TGTGCCAGCAGCTTAGTGAGAGGTGGGACAGGCCCGGGAGCAGGAAGTCATAATGAGCAGTTCTTC
-,TRBV14,11,TRBJ2-1,many,CASSQLLEQFF,TGTGCCAGCAGCCAGCTACTAGAGCAGTTCTTC
-,TRBV7-2,13,TRBJ2-5,many,CASSQTVLETQYF,TGTGCCAGCAGCCAGACGGTTTTAGAGACCCAGTACTTC
-,TRBV20-1,13,TRBJ2-2,few,CTAPDFNTGELFF,TGCACTGCCCCCGACTTTAACACCGGGGAGCTGTTTTTT
-,TRBV11-2,16,TRBJ2-1,many,CASSLDWDVSYNEQFF,TGTGCCAGCAGCTTAGATTGGGACGTATCCTACAATGAGCAGTTCTTC
-,TRBV7-7,14,TRBJ2-1,-,CASSLAHLSGEQFF,TGTGCTAGCAGCTTAGCGCATTTATCGGGTGAGCAGTTCTTC
-,TRBV11-2,14,TRBJ2-3,-,CASSLKKDTDTQYF,TGTGCCAGCAGCCTAAAAAAGGACACAGATACGCAGTATTTT
-,TRBV7-9,14,TRBJ1-5,many,CASSAQGFGQPQHF,TGTGCCAGCAGCGCCCAGGGATTTGGGCAGCCCCAGCATTTT
-,TRBV30,15,TRBJ2-5,many,CAWTSWGQEVETQYF,TGTGCCTGGACGTCCTGGGGACAAGAGGTCGAGACCCAGTACTTC
-,TRBV7-2,12,TRBJ2-3,many,CASSSRRDTQYF,TGTGCCAGCAGCTCGCGAAGGGATACGCAGTATTTT
-,TRBV7-2,14,TRBJ2-7,many,CASSFTGTRAEQYF,TGTGCCAGCAGCTTCACAGGGACCCGGGCCGAGCAGTACTTC
TRBD2,TRBV6-2/TRBV6-3,15,TRBJ2-1,many,CASISTSGRDNEQFF,TGTGCCAGCATTTCCACTAGCGGGAGGGACAATGAGCAGTTCTTC
TRBD1,TRBV5-1,15,TRBJ2-1,many,CASSPRTGTYNEQFF,TGCGCCAGCAGCCCCAGGACAGGGACCTACAATGAGCAGTTCTTC
-,TRBV24-1,13,TRBJ1-2,many,CATSDAGIYGYTF,TGTGCCACCAGTGACGCAGGGATCTATGGCTACACCTTC
-,TRBV20-1,16,TRBJ2-1,many,CSARDYGGSSYNEQFF,TGCAGTGCTAGAGACTACGGGGGTTCTAGCTACAATGAGCAGTTCTTC
TRBD2,TRBV5-1,14,TRBJ2-5,many,CASTSGRTQETQYF,TGCGCCAGTACTAGCGGGAGGACCCAAGAGACCCAGTACTTC
-,TRBV6-2/TRBV6-3,13,TRBJ1-1,many,CASSYTGNTEAFF,TGTGCCAGCAGTTACACCGGAAACACTGAAGCTTTCTTT
-,TRBV5-1,16,TRBJ2-1,many,CASSFRTGRSYNEQFF,TGCGCCAGCAGCTTTCGAACTGGACGCTCCTACAATGAGCAGTTCTTC
-,TRBV6-6,13,TRBJ2-7,few,CASSYTGLYEQYF,TGTGCCAGCAGTTATACGGGACTCTACGAGCAGTACTTC
TRBD1,TRBV5-1,15,TRBJ2-2,many,CASSWTGTDRRELFF,TGCGCCAGCAGCTGGACCGGGACAGATCGCCGGGAGCTGTTTTTT
TRBD2,TRBV10-3,13,TRBJ2-7,many,CAITRGGVNEQYF,TGTGCCATCACCCGGGGGGGCGTGAACGAGCAGTACTTC
-,TRBV30,13,TRBJ2-7,few,CAWSVNRVGEQYF,TGTGCCTGGAGTGTAAACAGGGTGGGCGAGCAGTACTTC
-,TRBV5-8,12,TRBJ2-7,many,CASSLRGDEQYF,TGTGCCAGCAGCTTGAGGGGGGACGAGCAGTACTTC
TRBD2,TRBV28,16,TRBJ2-3,-,CASSRASGISTDTQYF,TGTGCCAGCAGTAGGGCTAGCGGGATAAGCACAGATACGCAGTATTTT
-,TRBV24-1,12,TRBJ2-2,many,CATTGDTGELFF,TGTGCCACCACAGGTGACACCGGGGAGCTGTTTTTT
TRBD1,TRBV20-1,15,TRBJ2-7,few,CSARPGTGASHEQYF,TGCAGTGCTAGACCCGGGACAGGGGCTTCCCACGAGCAGTACTTC
-,TRBV5-1,13,TRBJ2-1,many,CASSPALYNEQFF,TGCGCCAGCTCCCCGGCCCTATACAATGAGCAGTTCTTC